What follows describes a single T cell receptor beta chain. The PCR made use of 60 Vbeta and 13 Jbeta primers. Sequencing was performed with immunoSEQ multiplex PCR; in TCRdb, only in-frame clones are kept and a portion is missing. The data hold 150,000 to 200,000 clones, with 75% to 80% observed a single time. The germline V gene has CDR1 SGHRS and CDR2 YFSETQ. The V end was cut by 0 bases, the J end by 5 bases, with 5 bases between. The CDR3 is 12 amino acids. The sample belongs to a study of cytomegalovirus exposure and HLA in healthy donors. The rearrangement uses TRBV5-1 and TRBJ2-5; no clear D gene. The clonotype was recovered from a man aged 40-55 years in good health and CMV-seropositive. What was sequenced was PBMCs. CDR3 residues: CASSLGPETQYF. The CDR3 nucleotides are TGCGCCAGCAGCTTGGGTCCTGAGACCCAGTACTTC.